The source of this T cell receptor (beta chain) is a study of shared clonotypes between healthy human individuals. Regarding the study as a whole: Shared clonotypes across all four donors exceeded non-shared ones in generation probability.

Everyone who donated was a Caucasian adult who lived in Nashville, Tennessee. CD4+ cells yielded CD45RA+ naive and CD45RA-negative memory subsets. Details on this clone: As yet, its antigen is unknown.

Across several immunoSEQ plates, the genomic DNA of each subset was split evenly. The data were produced by immunoSEQ multiplex PCR, yet TCRdb's version contains in-frame clones alone and is incomplete. The sample records roughly 2.5 million clones, 85% to 95% being singletons. Source material: naive CD4+ T cells sorted from blood. The subset is: CD45RA+ positively selected. The TCR comes from a man younger than 30 in good health.

In DNA, the CDR3 is TGTGCCAGCCGGACTGGGGGCAACTATGGCTACACCTTC. It encodes CASRTGGNYGYTF. The chain has TRBV6-1 and TRBJ1-2; perhaps TRBD1 as D (6 bases). Germline CDR1 reads MNHNS; CDR2 reads SASEGT. CDR3 length: 13 residues. Trimming removed 8 bases at V and 2 bases at J, with 12 bases between.